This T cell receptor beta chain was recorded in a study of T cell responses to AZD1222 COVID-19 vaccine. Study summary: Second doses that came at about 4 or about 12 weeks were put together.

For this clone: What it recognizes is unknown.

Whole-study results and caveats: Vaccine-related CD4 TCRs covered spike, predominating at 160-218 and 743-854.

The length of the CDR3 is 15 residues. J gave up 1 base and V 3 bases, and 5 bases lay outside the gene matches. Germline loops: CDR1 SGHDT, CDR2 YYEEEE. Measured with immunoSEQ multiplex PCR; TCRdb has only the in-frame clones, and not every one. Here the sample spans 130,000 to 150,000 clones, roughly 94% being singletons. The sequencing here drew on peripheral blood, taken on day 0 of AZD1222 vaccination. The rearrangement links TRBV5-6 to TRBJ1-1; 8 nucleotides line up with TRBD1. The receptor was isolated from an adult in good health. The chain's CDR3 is CASSYTGTGNTEAFF. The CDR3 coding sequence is TGTGCCAGCAGCTACACCGGGACAGGGAACACTGAAGCTTTCTTT.